This is a list of T cell receptor beta chains from one sample in a study of blood T cell repertoires in COVID-19. The repertoire was sequenced with immunoSEQ multiplex PCR; TCRdb's copy has only in-frame clones and lacks some. The sample comprises 80,000 to 95,000 clones, 70% to 90% of which are singletons, and about 20% rests with the top ten. The material sequenced was peripheral blood. These receptors all stem from a woman of 80 years or more in a cohort sampled during active or convalescent COVID-19. Each CDR3 is given with its conserved first and last residue. D genes are given only for firm matches. Some rows mark clone size as missing; the rest say once, few, many or name a class of expanded clone.

j_gene,d_gene,v_gene,abundance,CDR3aa,CDR3nt
TRBJ2-7,TRBD2,TRBV2,once,CASNFRGSDEQYF,TGTGCCAGCAACTTCCGCGGGAGCGACGAGCAGTACTTC
TRBJ2-6,TRBD2,TRBV28,-,CASRVAGVLTGGANVLTF,TGTGCCAGCAGGGTAGCGGGAGTTCTTACGGGTGGGGCCAACGTCCTGACTTTC
TRBJ1-4,-,TRBV6-5,-,CASAGNEKLFF,TGTGCCAGCGCGGGTAATGAAAAACTGTTTTTT
TRBJ2-6,-,TRBV5-4,once,CASSSGWAAGGASGANVLTF,TGTGCCAGCAGCTCGGGATGGGCGGCTGGGGGGGCATCTGGGGCCAACGTCCTGACTTTC
TRBJ2-2,-,TRBV14,-,CASSQDLLGVGELFF,TGTGCCAGCAGCCAAGATCTCCTAGGTGTCGGGGAGCTGTTTTTT
TRBJ2-1,TRBD2,TRBV5-1,once,CASSLWGGVEQFF,TGCGCCAGCAGCTTGTGGGGGGGTGTTGAGCAGTTCTTC
TRBJ2-1,TRBD1,TRBV6-1,-,CASSFRDRIDEQFF,TGTGCCAGCAGTTTCCGGGACAGGATCGATGAGCAGTTCTTC
TRBJ1-3,-,TRBV9,-,CASSVAGSSGNTIYF,TGTGCCAGCAGCGTAGCCGGGAGCTCTGGAAACACCATATATTTT
TRBJ1-1,-,TRBV21-1,-,CASSKRRTDKNTEAFF,TGTGCCAGCAGCAAAAGGAGGACGGATAAGAACACTGAAGCTTTCTTT
TRBJ1-2,TRBD1,TRBV2,-,CASSVDRLNYGYTF,TGTGCCAGCAGTGTGGACAGGCTTAACTATGGCTACACCTTC
TRBJ2-2,TRBD1,TRBV25-1,-,CASITGVNTGELFF,TGTGCCAGCATAACAGGGGTGAACACCGGGGAGCTGTTTTTT
TRBJ1-6,-,TRBV27,-,CASSLSPGNNSPLHF,TGTGCCAGCAGTTTATCACCGGGGAACAATTCACCCCTCCACTTT
TRBJ2-3,TRBD2,TRBV6-5,-,CASSYWPGLSTDTQYF,TGTGCCAGCAGTTACTGGCCGGGACTAAGCACAGATACGCAGTATTTT
TRBJ1-3,TRBD1,TRBV6-1,-,CASSDPTGLSGNTIYF,TGTGCCAGCAGTGACCCGACAGGGCTTAGTGGAAACACCATATATTTT
TRBJ2-3,TRBD2,TRBV6-2/TRBV6-3,-,CASSTGGPDTQYF,TGTGCCAGCAGCACGGGAGGCCCAGATACGCAGTATTTT
TRBJ1-1,TRBD1,TRBV6-1,-,CASSAKLTGGVRVNTEAFF,TGTGCCAGCAGTGCGAAGTTGACAGGGGGAGTCAGGGTGAACACTGAAGCTTTCTTT
TRBJ2-1,TRBD2,TRBV24-1,-,CATRARTSGRAGNEQFF,TGTGCCACCAGGGCCCGGACTAGCGGGAGGGCCGGCAATGAGCAGTTCTTC
TRBJ1-5,-,TRBV24-1,-,CADESPGHPVLEPQHF,TGTGCCGACGAATCACCGGGTCACCCCGTCCTGGAGCCCCAGCATTTT
TRBJ1-4,-,TRBV5-1,-,CASSSMTLPTNEKLFF,TGCGCCAGCAGCTCTATGACTCTTCCAACTAATGAAAAACTGTTTTTT
TRBJ1-1,TRBD1,TRBV5-1,-,CASSRDSKMNTEAFF,TGCGCCAGCAGCCGGGACAGTAAGATGAACACTGAAGCTTTCTTT
TRBJ2-5,-,TRBV28,once,CASRGQIGTQYF,TGTGCCAGCAGAGGACAGATAGGGACCCAGTACTTC
TRBJ1-2,TRBD1,TRBV4-1,few,CASSQARSGGGDGYTF,TGCGCCAGCAGCCAAGCCCGGTCAGGGGGTGGGGATGGCTACACCTTC